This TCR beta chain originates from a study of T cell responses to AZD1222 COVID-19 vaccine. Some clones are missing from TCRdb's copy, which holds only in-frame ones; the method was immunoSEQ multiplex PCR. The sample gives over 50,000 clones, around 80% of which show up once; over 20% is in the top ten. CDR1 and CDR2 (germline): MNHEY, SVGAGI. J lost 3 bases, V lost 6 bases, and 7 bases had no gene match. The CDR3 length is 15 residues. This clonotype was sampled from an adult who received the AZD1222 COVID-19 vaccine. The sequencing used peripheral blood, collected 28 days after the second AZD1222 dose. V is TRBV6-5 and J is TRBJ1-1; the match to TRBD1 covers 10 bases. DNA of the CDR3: TGTGCCAGCAGCCGGGGACAGGGGTTGGACACTGAAGCTTTCTTT. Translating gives CASSRGQGLDTEAFF.